This TCR beta chain comes out of a study of cytomegalovirus exposure and HLA in healthy donors. General study results and limits: Analysis was carried out at a later point, and it linked a missense DCLRE1C variant to TCR beta V- and J-gene trimming. Listed as cytomegalovirus-associated were 150 or so TCR beta chains. A later analysis reportedly identified an Asian-associated ancestry cluster as carrying fewer N-insertions than the roughly 670-donor mean.

As concerns this clone: Its matching antigen is unknown.

PCR involved 60 Vbeta and 13 Jbeta primers. The method was immunoSEQ multiplex PCR; TCRdb's version includes in-frame clones alone and lacks a portion of them. The sample yields 150,000 to 200,000 clones, 80% to 90% seen once. Per the germline V gene, CDR1 is MNHEY and CDR2 is SVGAGI. The V end lost 7 bases, the J end lost 5 bases, and 14 bases lay between the germline ends. The CDR3 spans 13 residues. This TCR was sampled from a man aged 18 to 29 in good health and CMV-seronegative. Sequenced input: PBMCs. The chain joins TRBV6-5 to TRBJ1-1, with D possibly matching TRBD1 (6 bases). The CDR3, as DNA: TGTGCCAGCATGGGGGCCCGGGCGACTGAAGCTTTCTTT. This gives the protein CASMGARATEAFF.